Listed below are T cell receptor beta chains from one sample, sequenced in a study of vaccination and CD4 T cells after COVID-19. These receptors have no identified antigens. Each CDR3 protein is one row after TCRdb ran MiXCR on the PCR reads. The sample lists roughly 15,000 distinct CDR3 sequences; approximately 57% were seen once. The material sequenced was CD4+ T cells from blood, cultured in vitro. Source of these receptors: a human donor who had recovered from COVID-19. CDR3s include the opening cysteine and the closing phenylalanine or tryptophan. Each record gives: D gene, J gene, clone size, CDR3 length, V gene, CDR3 DNA, CDR3 protein. The D gene is left open where the match is weak. Not every row has a clone size; where given, it reads once, few, many or a size class.

d_call: TRBD2
j_call: TRBJ2-7
clone_size: .
cdr3_length: 15
v_call: TRBV5-1
cdr3_nt: TGCGCCAGCTCCATTCTAGCGGGGGGTGGCTACGAGCAGTACTTC
cdr3_aa: CASSILAGGGYEQYF

d_call: TRBD2
j_call: TRBJ2-1
clone_size: .
cdr3_length: 14
v_call: TRBV27
cdr3_nt: TGTGCCAGCAGTTTATCGACGGGAGGGCCGGATCAGTTCTTC
cdr3_aa: CASSLSTGGPDQFF

d_call: .
j_call: TRBJ1-2
clone_size: .
cdr3_length: 13
v_call: TRBV28
cdr3_nt: TGTGCCAGCAGTCCATTTAACCGCTATGGCTACACCTTC
cdr3_aa: CASSPFNRYGYTF

d_call: .
j_call: TRBJ2-7
clone_size: .
cdr3_length: 15
v_call: TRBV29-1
cdr3_nt: TGCAGCGTTGAAGATCCCACAGGGCTCTCCTACGAGCAGTACTTC
cdr3_aa: CSVEDPTGLSYEQYF

d_call: .
j_call: TRBJ2-7
clone_size: few
cdr3_length: 15
v_call: TRBV2
cdr3_nt: TGTGCCAGCAGTGAACGGGGCCACAATACCTACGAGCAGTACTTC
cdr3_aa: CASSERGHNTYEQYF

d_call: .
j_call: TRBJ1-5
clone_size: .
cdr3_length: 16
v_call: TRBV20-1
cdr3_nt: TGCAGTGCTAGAGACGCCGAACGTGGGCCCAATCAGCCCCAGCATTTT
cdr3_aa: CSARDAERGPNQPQHF

d_call: TRBD2
j_call: TRBJ2-1
clone_size: .
cdr3_length: 11
v_call: TRBV7-9
cdr3_nt: TGTGCCAGCACCGTAGCGGGTGAGCAGTTCTTC
cdr3_aa: CASTVAGEQFF

d_call: .
j_call: TRBJ2-2
clone_size: .
cdr3_length: 15
v_call: TRBV11-3
cdr3_nt: TGTGCCAGCAGCTTAGACGCGGGAAACACCGGGGAGCTGTTTTTT
cdr3_aa: CASSLDAGNTGELFF

d_call: .
j_call: TRBJ2-3
clone_size: .
cdr3_length: 15
v_call: TRBV6-1
cdr3_nt: TGTGCCAGCAGGACGGGGGGCAGGGGCACAGATACGCAGTATTTT
cdr3_aa: CASRTGGRGTDTQYF

d_call: .
j_call: TRBJ1-4
clone_size: few
cdr3_length: 14
v_call: TRBV7-9
cdr3_nt: TGTGCCAGCAGCTTTGGAAAGGGTTATGAAAAACTGTTTTTT
cdr3_aa: CASSFGKGYEKLFF

d_call: TRBD1
j_call: TRBJ2-5
clone_size: large
cdr3_length: 17
v_call: TRBV7-2
cdr3_nt: TGTGCCAGCAGCTTAGGGGTTCTACAGGGGGCCCAAGGGACCCAGTACTTC
cdr3_aa: CASSLGVLQGAQGTQYF

d_call: .
j_call: TRBJ2-5
clone_size: once
cdr3_length: 14
v_call: TRBV20-1
cdr3_nt: TGCAGTGCTAGAAAAGACAGGTACCAAGAGACCCAGTACTTC
cdr3_aa: CSARKDRYQETQYF

d_call: TRBD1
j_call: TRBJ1-2
clone_size: .
cdr3_length: 13
v_call: TRBV19
cdr3_nt: TGTGCCAGTAGGGGACAGGGGGCGCGGGGCTACACCTTC
cdr3_aa: CASRGQGARGYTF

d_call: .
j_call: TRBJ1-5
clone_size: few
cdr3_length: 13
v_call: TRBV6-2/TRBV6-3
cdr3_nt: TGTGCCAGCAGTTACTATGGGGATCAGCCCCAGCATTTT
cdr3_aa: CASSYYGDQPQHF

d_call: .
j_call: TRBJ2-1
clone_size: .
cdr3_length: 15
v_call: TRBV6-2/TRBV6-3
cdr3_nt: TGTGCCAGCAGCCTAGAGAGGGCCACCTACAATGAGCAGTTCTTC
cdr3_aa: CASSLERATYNEQFF

d_call: .
j_call: TRBJ2-1
clone_size: .
cdr3_length: 12
v_call: TRBV24-1
cdr3_nt: TGTGCCACCAGTGATTACAGGAATGAGCAGTTCTTC
cdr3_aa: CATSDYRNEQFF

d_call: TRBD2
j_call: TRBJ2-1
clone_size: large
cdr3_length: 17
v_call: TRBV5-3
cdr3_nt: TGTGCCAGGACAGAACTTAAGACTAGCGGGGAGAACAATGAGCAGTTCTTC
cdr3_aa: CARTELKTSGENNEQFF

d_call: TRBD1
j_call: TRBJ1-2
clone_size: .
cdr3_length: 17
v_call: TRBV7-2
cdr3_nt: TGTGCCAGCAGCTTAGAGGGGGTACAGGGGGATATCTATGGCTACACCTTC
cdr3_aa: CASSLEGVQGDIYGYTF

d_call: TRBD1
j_call: TRBJ1-2
clone_size: .
cdr3_length: 17
v_call: TRBV10-2
cdr3_nt: TGCGCCAGCAGTGACTTTTCCGGTAACAGGGGGCTTCGTGGCTACACCTTC
cdr3_aa: CASSDFSGNRGLRGYTF

d_call: TRBD1
j_call: TRBJ1-1
clone_size: .
cdr3_length: 15
v_call: TRBV6-1
cdr3_nt: TGTGCCAGCAGGGGGACAGGCTGGTCGAACACTGGAGCTTTCTTT
cdr3_aa: CASRGTGWSNTGAFF

d_call: .
j_call: TRBJ1-5
clone_size: .
cdr3_length: 14
v_call: TRBV4-1
cdr3_nt: TGCGCCAGCAGCCAAGATAAGTCGGTCATAACCCAGCATTTT
cdr3_aa: CASSQDKSVITQHF

d_call: .
j_call: TRBJ2-2
clone_size: .
cdr3_length: 12
v_call: TRBV5-1
cdr3_nt: TGCGCCAGCAGCTTGGATACCGGGGAGCTGTTTTTT
cdr3_aa: CASSLDTGELFF

d_call: .
j_call: TRBJ1-5
clone_size: large
cdr3_length: 14
v_call: TRBV25-1
cdr3_nt: TGTGCCAGCAGCTCCGGGGGAGGGCGACAGCCCCAGCATTTT
cdr3_aa: CASSSGGGRQPQHF

d_call: TRBD1
j_call: TRBJ1-2
clone_size: .
cdr3_length: 17
v_call: TRBV5-4
cdr3_nt: TGTGCCAGCAGCTTCCCGGGACAGACCTTAGCTAACTATGGCTACACCTTC
cdr3_aa: CASSFPGQTLANYGYTF

d_call: .
j_call: TRBJ2-5
clone_size: .
cdr3_length: 17
v_call: TRBV2
cdr3_nt: TGTGCCAGCACTACTGGGTTGGTGGTTCAGGGAGGTGAGACCCAGTACTTC
cdr3_aa: CASTTGLVVQGGETQYF

d_call: TRBD2
j_call: TRBJ2-3
clone_size: .
cdr3_length: 14
v_call: TRBV6-5
cdr3_nt: TGTGCCAGCAGTTACCGGGGGGGAGCAGATACGCAGTATTTT
cdr3_aa: CASSYRGGADTQYF

d_call: TRBD1
j_call: TRBJ2-7
clone_size: .
cdr3_length: 13
v_call: TRBV12-3/TRBV12-4
cdr3_nt: TGTGCCAGCAGTTTATCAGGGGGTCGCGAGCAGTACTTC
cdr3_aa: CASSLSGGREQYF

d_call: .
j_call: TRBJ1-5
clone_size: .
cdr3_length: 14
v_call: TRBV20-1
cdr3_nt: TGCAGTGCTAGAGATATATGGGGCGGCCAGCCCCAGCATTTT
cdr3_aa: CSARDIWGGQPQHF

d_call: .
j_call: TRBJ1-1
clone_size: .
cdr3_length: 13
v_call: TRBV2
cdr3_nt: TGTGCCAGCGATCTGGGGATGAACACTGAAGCTTTCTTT
cdr3_aa: CASDLGMNTEAFF

d_call: .
j_call: TRBJ2-7
clone_size: few
cdr3_length: 12
v_call: TRBV6-1
cdr3_nt: TGTGCCAGCGGGGCCAGGGCCTACGAGCAGTACTTC
cdr3_aa: CASGARAYEQYF

d_call: .
j_call: TRBJ2-1
clone_size: .
cdr3_length: 14
v_call: TRBV4-3
cdr3_nt: TGCGCCAGCAGCCAACTTAGCTCCTACAATGAGCAGTTCTTC
cdr3_aa: CASSQLSSYNEQFF

d_call: .
j_call: TRBJ2-7
clone_size: .
cdr3_length: 15
v_call: TRBV20-1
cdr3_nt: TGCAGTGCTAGGACCGGACGGATAAGATCCTACGAGCAGTACTTC
cdr3_aa: CSARTGRIRSYEQYF

d_call: TRBD1
j_call: TRBJ2-2
clone_size: .
cdr3_length: 18
v_call: TRBV19
cdr3_nt: TGTGCCAGTAGTCGGTCCAACAGGGGGCGATTGAGCACCGGGGAGCTGTTTTTT
cdr3_aa: CASSRSNRGRLSTGELFF

d_call: .
j_call: TRBJ2-2
clone_size: few
cdr3_length: 14
v_call: TRBV24-1
cdr3_nt: TGTGCCACCAGTGGAAACAGAAACACCGGGGAGCTGTTTTTT
cdr3_aa: CATSGNRNTGELFF

d_call: .
j_call: TRBJ2-7
clone_size: medium-sized
cdr3_length: 13
v_call: TRBV28
cdr3_nt: TGTGCCAGCAGTTTATCGTACTCCTACGAGCAGTACTTC
cdr3_aa: CASSLSYSYEQYF

d_call: TRBD1
j_call: TRBJ2-5
clone_size: few
cdr3_length: 12
v_call: TRBV29-1
cdr3_nt: TGCAGCGTTGAGACAGGGGAAGAGACCCAGTACTTC
cdr3_aa: CSVETGEETQYF

d_call: .
j_call: TRBJ1-1
clone_size: once
cdr3_length: 14
v_call: TRBV2
cdr3_nt: TGTGCCAGCACCGAAAAGGAGTTGAACACTGAAGCTTTCTTT
cdr3_aa: CASTEKELNTEAFF

d_call: .
j_call: TRBJ2-7
clone_size: large
cdr3_length: 16
v_call: TRBV12-2
cdr3_nt: TGTGCAAGTCGCTTAGTTCGGTGGGCCTGGTTCCACGAGCAGTACTTC
cdr3_aa: CASRLVRWAWFHEQYF

d_call: TRBD2
j_call: TRBJ2-1
clone_size: .
cdr3_length: 15
v_call: TRBV19
cdr3_nt: TGTGCCAGTAGTACCTCTAGCGGGAGGGGGAATGAGCAGTTCTTC
cdr3_aa: CASSTSSGRGNEQFF

d_call: TRBD1
j_call: TRBJ1-2
clone_size: .
cdr3_length: 15
v_call: TRBV5-4
cdr3_nt: TGTGCCAGCAGCTTTCTGACAGGGCGGGGCTATGGCTACACCTTC
cdr3_aa: CASSFLTGRGYGYTF

d_call: .
j_call: TRBJ1-3
clone_size: .
cdr3_length: 13
v_call: TRBV27
cdr3_nt: TGTGCCAGCAGTCCTCAGGCTGGAAACACCATATATTTT
cdr3_aa: CASSPQAGNTIYF

d_call: .
j_call: TRBJ1-5
clone_size: .
cdr3_length: 12
v_call: TRBV7-9
cdr3_nt: TGTGCCAGCAGCTTAGCAGCGGGGCCCCAGCATTTT
cdr3_aa: CASSLAAGPQHF

d_call: TRBD2
j_call: TRBJ2-1
clone_size: .
cdr3_length: 17
v_call: TRBV6-1
cdr3_nt: TGTGCCAGCAGCCATGGGGCTAGCGGGGGGGCCTCGAATGAGCAGTTCTTC
cdr3_aa: CASSHGASGGASNEQFF

d_call: TRBD1
j_call: TRBJ2-5
clone_size: few
cdr3_length: 13
v_call: TRBV7-9
cdr3_nt: TGTGCCAGCAGCTCCAGGGGGCCAGAGACCCAGTACTTC
cdr3_aa: CASSSRGPETQYF